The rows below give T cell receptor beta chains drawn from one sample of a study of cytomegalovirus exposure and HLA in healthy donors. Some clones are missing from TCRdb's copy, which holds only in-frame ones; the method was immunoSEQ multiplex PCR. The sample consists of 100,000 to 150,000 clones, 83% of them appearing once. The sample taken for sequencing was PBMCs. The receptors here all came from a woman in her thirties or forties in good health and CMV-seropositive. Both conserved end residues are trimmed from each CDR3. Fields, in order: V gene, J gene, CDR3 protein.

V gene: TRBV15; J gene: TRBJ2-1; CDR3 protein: ATADRQTSYNEQF
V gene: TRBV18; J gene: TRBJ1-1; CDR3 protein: ASSPGQGLMNTEAF
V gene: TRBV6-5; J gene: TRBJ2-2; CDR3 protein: ASSLGLSTGELF
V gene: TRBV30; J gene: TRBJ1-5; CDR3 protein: AWSLGVGNQPQH
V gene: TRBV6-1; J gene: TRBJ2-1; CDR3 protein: ASRGGSGKVEQF
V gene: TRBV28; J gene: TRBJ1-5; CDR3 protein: ASSLLSSSNQPQH
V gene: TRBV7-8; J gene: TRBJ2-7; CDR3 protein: ASSLAPVSGEQY
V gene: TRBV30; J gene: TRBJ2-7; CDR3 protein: AWSRGPYEQY
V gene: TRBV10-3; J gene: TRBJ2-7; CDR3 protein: AISEVTSGNSYEQY
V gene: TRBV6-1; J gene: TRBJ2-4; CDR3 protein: ASSEFKTSGTSAKNIQY
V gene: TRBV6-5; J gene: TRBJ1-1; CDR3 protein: ASTEPGLAAEAF
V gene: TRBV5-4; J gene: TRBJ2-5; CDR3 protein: ASHPRGETQY
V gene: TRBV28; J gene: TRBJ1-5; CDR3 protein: ASSLGQGTQPQH
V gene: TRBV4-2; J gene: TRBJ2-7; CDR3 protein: ASSQGVFRLPGLADYEQY
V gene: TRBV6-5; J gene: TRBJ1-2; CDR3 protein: ASSRGTGSFLT
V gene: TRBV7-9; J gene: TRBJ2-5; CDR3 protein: ASSAGTGSQETQY
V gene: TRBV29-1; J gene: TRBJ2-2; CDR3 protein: SVQGLAGALGGELF
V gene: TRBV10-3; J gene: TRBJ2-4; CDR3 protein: AISEWGGQQGGIQY
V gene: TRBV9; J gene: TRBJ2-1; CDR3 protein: ASNGGGFGNEQF
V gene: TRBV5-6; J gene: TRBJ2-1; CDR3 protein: ASSFDRGSVNEQF
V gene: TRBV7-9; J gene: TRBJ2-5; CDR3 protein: ASSLQLTGGETQY
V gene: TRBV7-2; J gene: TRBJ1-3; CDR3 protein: ASSFFSGAGNTIY
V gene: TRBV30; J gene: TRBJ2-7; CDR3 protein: AWSVQIYEQY
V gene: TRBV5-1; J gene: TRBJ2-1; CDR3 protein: ASHTGGLAVFNEQF
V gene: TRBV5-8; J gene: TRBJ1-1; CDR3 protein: ASSLGQGVYNEAF
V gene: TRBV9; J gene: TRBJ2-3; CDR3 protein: ASSVHLAGGGDTQY
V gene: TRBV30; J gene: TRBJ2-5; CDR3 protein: AWSIRSEETQY
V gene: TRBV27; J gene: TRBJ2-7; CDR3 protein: ASSLWGEPYEQY
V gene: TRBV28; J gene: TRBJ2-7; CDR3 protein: ASSFPDYYEQY
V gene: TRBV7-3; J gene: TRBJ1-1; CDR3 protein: ASSTQGENTEAF
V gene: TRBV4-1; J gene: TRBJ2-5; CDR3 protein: ASSQAGGQETQY
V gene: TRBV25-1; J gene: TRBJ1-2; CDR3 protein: ASSESGGMVSLNYGYT
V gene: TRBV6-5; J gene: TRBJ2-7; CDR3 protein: ASSYAGRDRQY
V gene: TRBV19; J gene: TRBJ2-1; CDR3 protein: ASSRFGGRDNEQF
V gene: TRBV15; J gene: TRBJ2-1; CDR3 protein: ATSRLAGDEQF
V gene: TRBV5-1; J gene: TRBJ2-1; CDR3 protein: ASSLRPQGTSNEQF
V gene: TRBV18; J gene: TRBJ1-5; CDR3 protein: ASSGEESNQPQH
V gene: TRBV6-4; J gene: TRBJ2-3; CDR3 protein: ASSDDPGTGPDTQY
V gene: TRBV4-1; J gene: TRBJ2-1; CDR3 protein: ASSLRLAGGPGDEQF
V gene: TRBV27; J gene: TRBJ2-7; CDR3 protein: ASQPLGGQGYEQY
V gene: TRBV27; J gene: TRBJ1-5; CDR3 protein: ASSPDSIGRGNQPQH
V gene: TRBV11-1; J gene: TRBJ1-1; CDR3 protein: ASSSGTVNTEAF
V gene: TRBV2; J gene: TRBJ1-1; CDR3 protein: ASSDGGGTEAF
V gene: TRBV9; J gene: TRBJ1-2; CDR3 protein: ASSARGQISGYT
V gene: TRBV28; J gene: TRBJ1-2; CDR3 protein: ASSSPGQGSYGYT
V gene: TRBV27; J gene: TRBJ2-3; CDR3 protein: ASSRGLEQY
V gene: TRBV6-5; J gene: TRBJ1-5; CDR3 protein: ASSYSKPGGNQPQH